Below are 30 T cell receptor beta chains sequenced from a single sample in a study of T cell changes during pregnancy in multiple sclerosis. Clones were read by immunoSEQ multiplex PCR, and TCRdb kept only the in-frame ones, dropping some. The sample carries 49,000 or so clones, almost 95% recorded once. Sequenced here: CD4+ T cells from peripheral blood mononuclear cells, sampled in the second trimester of pregnancy. These receptors came from a female donor in good health, enrolled as a control in a pregnancy study.

The V call is TRBV25-1, the J call TRBJ2-7; 9 bases agree with TRBD1. The CDR3 is made up of 13 amino acids. Losses at the gene ends were 4 bases for V and 6 bases for J; bases not matched to a gene: 4. The germline V gene has CDR1 MGHDK and CDR2 SYGVNS. The CDR3 loop is CASSVQGASEQYF. DNA of the CDR3: TGTGCCAGCAGTGTACAGGGGGCCTCCGAGCAGTACTTC.

The chain combines TRBV4-3 with TRBJ2-3; a possible D gene is TRBD2 (5 bases). Germline CDR1 and CDR2: LGHNA and YSLEER. This CDR3 has 15 amino acids. V was clipped by 1 base and J by 1 base, with 9 bases between them. The CDR3 DNA follows: TGCGCCAGCAGCCAAGGGACTGACCGCACAGATACGCAGTATTTT. It encodes CASSQGTDRTDTQYF.

The rearrangement joins TRBV19 to TRBJ2-1; 10 nucleotides line up with TRBD1. V shed 8 bases, J shed 8 bases, and the junction held 3 bases outside the gene matches. Germline V gene data show CDR1 as LNHDA and CDR2 as SQIVND (reference sequence). The CDR3 is 12 amino acids. CDR3: CASRTGGDEQFF. DNA of the CDR3: TGTGCCAGTCGGACAGGGGGGGATGAGCAGTTCTTC.

This CDR3 is CASSQDRGGDTDTQYF. As DNA, the CDR3 is TGTGCCAGCAGCCAAGATCGAGGCGGGGACACAGATACGCAGTATTTT. V and J are TRBV4-2 and TRBJ2-3; possibly TRBD2 for D (6 bases). CDR1 is LGHNA and CDR2 is YNFKEQ in the germline V gene. The length of the CDR3 is 16 residues. V dropped 0 bases and J dropped 2 bases, with 12 bases sitting between them.

This chain uses TRBV12-5 with TRBJ2-1; 9 positions match TRBD1. Germline assignment: CDR1 LGHNT and CDR2 FRNRAP. V was pared by 5 bases and J by 5 bases, with 7 bases of the junction left unmatched. This CDR3 spans 15 amino acids. The CDR3 bases are TGTGCTAGTGGTCCCGGACAGGGGAAGCACAATGAGCAGTTCTTC. Translated: CASGPGQGKHNEQFF.

CDR3 sequence: CASSSRGRTYGYTF. CDR3 sequence (DNA): TGTGCCAGCAGTTCCCGAGGGAGGACCTATGGCTACACCTTC. The J gene is TRBJ1-2, the V gene TRBV6-6; no definite D call. The CDR3 totals 14 residues. In germline, CDR1 is MNHNY, CDR2 SVGAGI (reference sequence). V shed 4 bases and J shed 4 bases, with 13 bases lying between them.

The chain employs TRBV7-2 and TRBJ2-5, with 9 bases that match TRBD2. Germline V gene sequence: CDR1 SGHTA, CDR2 FQGNSA. The CDR3 runs 15 residues. V shed 3 bases, J shed 5 bases, and the junction held 7 bases outside the gene matches. In DNA, the CDR3 is TGTGCCAGCAGCTTCGGGCGGGGGGGCTGGGAGACCCAGTACTTC. Translation: CASSFGRGGWETQYF.

This clone was seen once. V and J are TRBV4-1 and TRBJ1-5; D possibly corresponds to TRBD1 (6 bases). The germline CDR1 and CDR2 sequences are MGHRA and YSYEKL. V dropped 5 bases and J dropped 9 bases, with 11 bases sitting between them. The CDR3 consists of 12 residues. This CDR3 is CASSALQGPQHF. The CDR3 DNA follows: TGCGCCAGCAGCGCATTACAGGGGCCCCAGCATTTT.

The rearrangement uses TRBV14 and TRBJ1-3; 11 bases line up with TRBD1. CDR1 and CDR2 (germline): SGHDN, FVKESK. CDR3 size: 14 residues. V lost 4 bases, J lost 8 bases, and 4 bases stayed unmatched. The CDR3 reads CASSRPGQGDTIYF. As DNA, the CDR3 is TGTGCCAGCAGCCGGCCGGGACAGGGGGACACCATATATTTT.

This clone was seen only once. The CDR3: CASSLVLAVSYNEQFF. The CDR3 DNA is TGTGCCAGCAGCTTAGTTCTAGCGGTCTCCTACAATGAGCAGTTCTTC. The genes are TRBV7-2 and TRBJ2-1, with TRBD2 matching 7 bases. CDR3 length: 16 residues. V lost 1 base to trimming and J lost 0 bases; unmatched junction nucleotides: 3. Germline V CDR1 and CDR2: SGHTA, FQGNSA.

The rearrangement joins TRBV30 to TRBJ2-3; D is perhaps TRBD2 (5 bases). Germline lookup yields CDR1 GTSNPN and CDR2 SVGIG (reference sequence). With 3 bases removed from V and 1 base from J, the gap between germline ends came to 17 bases. The CDR3 has 16 amino acids. CDR3 sequence: CAWSKGGRRGTDTQYF. As DNA, the CDR3 is TGTGCCTGGAGCAAAGGCGGGCGAAGGGGCACAGATACGCAGTATTTT.

The chain recombines TRBV7-2 with TRBJ2-5; 12 positions match TRBD2. The CDR3 covers 16 residues. J gave up 5 bases and V 5 bases, and 9 bases lay outside the gene matches. Germline-derived CDR1 and CDR2 are SGHTA and FQGNSA. The CDR3 sequence is CASSPRRLAGVETQYF. DNA for the CDR3: TGTGCCAGCAGCCCCCGTAGACTAGCGGGGGTGGAGACCCAGTACTTC.

Only one count was recorded for this clone. The CDR3 nucleotides read TGTGCCTTATCCGGGACAGGGGGTACAGATACGCAGTATTTT. It codes for CALSGTGGTDTQYF. This chain joins TRBV30 and TRBJ2-3, with TRBD1 matching 11 bases. The CDR3 consists of 14 residues. Germline V gives CDR1 GTSNPN, CDR2 SVGIG (reference sequence). V was clipped by 7 bases and J by 3 bases; unmatched bases: 6.

Only one count was recorded for this clone. J is TRBJ1-1 and V is TRBV6-5; D is perhaps TRBD1 (5 bases). Germline loops: CDR1 MNHEY, CDR2 SVGAGI. Deletions cut 6 bases from V and 10 bases from J, with 12 bases between. This CDR3 is 11 amino acids long. The CDR3 coding sequence is TGTGCCAGCAGCCAAGGGGTGTCAGCTTTCTTT. Protein sequence: CASSQGVSAFF.

This chain uses TRBV11-2 with TRBJ2-1; D ambiguous. The CDR3 is made up of 13 amino acids. Trimming took 1 base from V and 5 from J, leaving 6 bases between them. Germline CDR1 and CDR2: SGHAT and FQNNGV. In nucleotides, the CDR3 is TGTGCCAGCAGCTTAGGGCTGAACAATGAGCAGTTCTTC. It codes for CASSLGLNNEQFF.

The chain joins TRBV2 to TRBJ2-3, with D perhaps matching TRBD2 (6 bases). Per the germline V gene, CDR1 is SNHLY and CDR2 is FYNNEI. The V and J ends lost 6 bases and 8 bases respectively, with 9 bases between them. CDR3 length: 11 residues. CDR3 protein: CASSQGGTQYF. CDR3 sequence (DNA): TGTGCCAGCAGCCAGGGAGGTACGCAGTATTTT.

The V and J genes are TRBV30 and TRBJ2-3; TRBD1 matches 9 bases. Germline CDR1 is GTSNPN and CDR2 is SVGIG (reference sequence). The V segment lost 7 bases and the J segment 2 bases; nucleotides outside the gene matches: 4. The CDR3 sequence is 13 residues long. The CDR3 reads CALQGANTDTQYF. The CDR3 region has the DNA TGTGCCTTACAGGGGGCCAACACAGATACGCAGTATTTT.

This chain joins TRBV2 and TRBJ1-2; possible D gene TRBD1, 6 bases. Trimming removed 3 bases at V and 7 bases at J, with 18 bases between. The CDR3 totals 15 residues. Germline V CDR1 and CDR2: SNHLY, FYNNEI. CDR3 region: CASSDFDRREGGYTF. The CDR3 DNA follows: TGTGCCAGCAGTGATTTCGACAGGAGAGAGGGTGGCTACACCTTC.

The J gene is TRBJ1-2, the V gene TRBV7-3; D unresolved. Germline V lookup: CDR1 SGHTA, CDR2 FQGTGA. V lost 5 bases and J 2 bases, leaving 9 bases between the germline ends. The CDR3 has 13 residues. The CDR3 bases are TGTGCCAGCAGCCCCGGTCGGAACTATGGCTACACCTTC. Translating it yields CASSPGRNYGYTF.

The chain recombines TRBV5-5 with TRBJ1-5, with TRBD1 matching 8 bases. The V gene end was trimmed by 3 bases and the J gene end by 4 bases; junction bases not matched to a gene: 9. The CDR3 loop spans 16 amino acids. Germline CDR1 and CDR2: SGHKS and YYEKEE (reference sequence). The CDR3 bases are TGTGCCAGCAGCTCGACTGGACAGGGCTTTAATCAGCCCCAGCATTTT. Protein sequence: CASSSTGQGFNQPQHF.

The chain recombines TRBV25-1 with TRBJ1-1; tentative D call: TRBD1 (5 bases). The CDR3 sequence is 14 residues long. Germline V lookup: CDR1 MGHDK, CDR2 SYGVNS. Trimming left V 2 bases short and J 4 bases short, with 11 bases between. The CDR3 DNA sequence: TGTGCCAGCAGTGAAACGGGGGTTTTCACTGAAGCTTTCTTT. Its translation is CASSETGVFTEAFF.

The chain couples TRBV30 to TRBJ1-4, with TRBD1 matching over 9 bases. CDR1 and CDR2 (germline): GTSNPN, SVGIG (reference sequence). The CDR3 is 17 amino acids. V lost 2 bases to trimming and J lost 8 bases; unmatched junction nucleotides: 15. The CDR3 sequence: CAWSSRTGAFVVEKLFF. The CDR3 DNA sequence: TGTGCCTGGAGTTCTCGGACAGGGGCCTTCGTCGTGGAAAAACTGTTTTTT.

The chain couples TRBV30 to TRBJ1-3; D is unresolved. CDR3 size: 12 residues. The germline gives CDR1 GTSNPN, CDR2 SVGIG (reference sequence). V was clipped by 2 bases and J by 7 bases, with 9 bases between them. CDR3 protein: CAWSSRRNTIYF. CDR3 coding DNA: TGTGCCTGGAGTTCTCGGCGGAACACCATATATTTT.

The V call is TRBV9, the J call TRBJ2-1, with 10 bases that match TRBD2. CDR3 length equals 16 residues. The V segment lost 4 bases and the J segment 0 bases; nucleotides outside the gene matches: 4. CDR1 is SGDLS and CDR2 is YYNGEE in the germline V gene. The CDR3 DNA sequence: TGTGCCAGCAGCAACAGCGGGGGGGGCTCCTACAATGAGCAGTTCTTC. Its protein product is CASSNSGGGSYNEQFF.

This chain connects TRBV5-4 to TRBJ2-3, with 8 bases lining up with TRBD2. V lost 1 base, J lost 1 base, and 5 bases stayed unmatched. The germline V gene encodes CDR1 SGHNT and CDR2 YYREEE (reference sequence). This CDR3 is built from 16 residues. The CDR3 here is CASSLSAGAGTDTQYF. The CDR3 DNA reads TGTGCCAGCAGCTTGTCAGCGGGGGCGGGCACAGATACGCAGTATTTT.

This clone was detected once. The rearrangement uses TRBV13 and TRBJ1-2; 9 nucleotides agree with TRBD1. Germline values: CDR1 PRHDT, CDR2 FYEKMQ (reference sequence). This CDR3 is 13 amino acids long. V was pared by 5 bases and J by 6 bases, with 4 bases of the junction left unmatched. The CDR3 reads CASSRTGDNGYTF. The CDR3 nucleotides read TGTGCCAGCAGCCGGACAGGGGATAATGGCTACACCTTC.

This chain connects TRBV14 to TRBJ2-3, with D tentatively TRBD2 (6 bases). V was trimmed by 4 bases and J by 4 bases, leaving 24 bases between them. CDR1 and CDR2 (germline): SGHDN, FVKESK. This CDR3 is built from 18 residues. The CDR3 loop is CASSRTLARSRDSDTQYF. As DNA, the CDR3 is TGTGCCAGCAGCCGGACCCTCGCTCGCTCCCGGGACTCAGATACGCAGTATTTT.

This sequence joins TRBV30 and TRBJ2-5; 11 bases map to TRBD2. The V and J ends lost 2 bases and 1 base, in that order; junction bases with no gene match: 6. CDR3 size: 16 residues. Germline CDR1 is GTSNPN and CDR2 is SVGIG (reference sequence). The CDR3 DNA follows: TGTGCCTGGAGTCAACCGGGACTAGCGGCCCAAGAGACCCAGTACTTC. The encoded protein is CAWSQPGLAAQETQYF.

This rearrangement joins TRBV9 to TRBJ2-1; 7 nucleotides line up with TRBD2. CDR3 size: 16 residues. The V gene's germline CDR1 is SGDLS and CDR2 YYNGEE. The V and J ends lost 1 base and 6 bases, in that order; junction bases with no gene match: 10. DNA of the CDR3: TGTGCCAGCAGCGTAATTGGACTAGTGGCCCTCAATGAGCAGTTCTTC. Translated, it gives CASSVIGLVALNEQFF.

The DNA for the CDR3 is TGTGCCAGCAGCGCTGGGACTTCTTCCTACGAGCAGTACTTC. This encodes CASSAGTSSYEQYF. The chain employs TRBV9 and TRBJ2-7; tentative D call: TRBD2 (6 bases). Trimming removed 3 bases at V and 1 base at J, with 11 bases between. The germline V gene has CDR1 SGDLS and CDR2 YYNGEE. This CDR3 is built from 14 residues.